This T cell receptor beta chain is from a study of low-dose radiotherapy and immunotherapy resistance in tumors. Study overall: Cohort 2, a group dosed every two weeks at 1 Gy per fraction, received 13 Gy in total over 26 weeks. TRAV- and TRBV-specific primers, spanning alpha and beta chains, primed first-strand cDNA.

The time point was: before trial treatment. The CDR3 has 14 residues. V shed 10 bases and J 8 bases; nucleotides not matched to a gene: 16. TCRs were amplified for roughly 22 PCR cycles with a constant-region primer and V-primer adapter. MiXCR, applied by TCRdb to the reads, yields one record per CDR3 protein. The data contain tens of thousands of distinct CDR3 sequences, 10% to 15% of them singletons. This TCR was sampled from a female donor with ovarian cancer. Sequencing used PBMCs, obtained before treatment. J is TRBJ1-2 and V is TRBV12-3 or TRBV12-4, with 7 bases fitting TRBD1. In DNA form, the CDR3 reads TGTGCCAACACCCTATGGACAGGAGCTTCAGGCTACACCTTC. This sequence encodes CANTLWTGASGYTF.